Included here is one TCR beta chain sequence, with context. What it recognizes is unknown. Full-length variable regions came from constant-region reverse primers plus semi-nested Nested Universal Primer A PCR. TCRdb reprocessed the 5' RACE reads with MiXCR, giving one entry per CDR3 protein. The table lists about 8,900 distinct CDR3 sequences, 55% of them singletons. Germline lookup yields CDR1 SGHTA and CDR2 FQGNSA. The V and J ends lost 7 bases and 6 bases, in that order; junction bases with no gene match: 17. The CDR3 consists of 16 residues. Tregs were sorted as CD4+CD25+CD127-/low cells. The study, taken as a whole, reports: Tumor memory CD4+ T cell TCR gene usage was found to cluster with blood and lymph node memory CD4+ cells and with lymph node naive CD4+ cells.

The sequencing input was Tregs sorted from a lymph node. This TCR was recovered from a female donor with breast cancer. The chain has TRBV7-2 and TRBJ2-5; TRBD2 matches 7 bases. CDR3 nucleotides: TGTGCCAGCAACACCTTGGGGGGAGGGTCAGTAAAGACCCAGTACTTC. Translated: CASNTLGGGSVKTQYF.